This passage covers 13 T cell receptor beta chains from one sample sequenced in a study of neurological immune-mediated disorders. MiXCR, applied by TCRdb to the 5' RACE reads, yields one record per CDR3 protein. This sample has 55,000 or so distinct CDR3 sequences, with about 4% found just once. The sequenced sample was PBMCs. These receptors originate from a man aged 45 to 65 with multiple sclerosis.

This clonotype was seen at least ten times. The chain recombines TRBV12-3 or TRBV12-4 with TRBJ1-1; 7 nucleotides agree with TRBD1. The J segment lost 5 bases and the V segment lost 10 bases, leaving 10 bases of the junction unmatched. The CDR3 is 13 amino acids. CDR3 region: CATERGLGTEAFF. The CDR3 DNA sequence: TGTGCCACCGAGAGGGGGCTAGGGACTGAAGCTTTCTTT.

There are many counts of this clonotype. V and J are TRBV4-1 and TRBJ2-3, with 10 bases aligning to TRBD2. With 7 bases clipped from V and 3 bases from J, the junction kept 7 bases outside the gene matches. The CDR3 extends over 15 amino acids. The germline gives CDR1 MGHRA, CDR2 YSYEKL. CDR3 loop: CASKLLAGVTDTQYF. The CDR3 bases are TGCGCCAGCAAACTTCTAGCGGGAGTAACAGATACGCAGTATTTT.

The V and J genes are TRBV5-5 and TRBJ1-2; perhaps TRBD1 as D (5 bases). The ends were cut back, 3 bases at V and 0 bases at J, with 12 bases in the middle. CDR1 and CDR2 (germline): SGHKS, YYEKEE (reference sequence). The CDR3 spans 15 residues. The CDR3 nucleotides read TGTGCCAGCAGCTATAGACAGTCAGCTAACTATGGCTACACCTTC. It translates to CASSYRQSANYGYTF. The complete variable domain, with remaining parts taken from reference TRBV5-5 and TRBJ1-2, reads DAGVTQSPTHLIKTRGQQVTLRCSPISGHKSVSWYQQVLGQGPQFIFQYYEKEERGRGNFPDRFSARQFPNYSSELNVNALLLGDSALYLCASSYRQSANYGYTFGSGTRLTVV.

This clonotype was seen ten or more times. This chain uses TRBV4-2 with TRBJ2-5; D ambiguous. This CDR3 comprises 14 residues. Germline V CDR1 and CDR2: LGHNA, YNFKEQ. Trimming removed 0 bases at V and 1 base at J, with 6 bases between. The CDR3: CASSQDRFQETQYF. DNA for the CDR3: TGTGCCAGCAGCCAAGACAGGTTCCAAGAGACCCAGTACTTC.

The genes are TRBV6-5 and TRBJ2-7; possible D gene TRBD2, 6 bases. The CDR3 loop spans 13 amino acids. Germline V gives CDR1 MNHEY, CDR2 SVGAGI. The V end was cut by 5 bases, the J end by 2 bases, with 10 bases between. The CDR3 loop is CASSPPGAYEQYF. The CDR3 DNA reads as TGTGCCAGCAGTCCCCCGGGAGCCTACGAGCAGTACTTC.

This clonotype was picked up a small number of times. The V gene is TRBV5-1, the J gene TRBJ1-1; perhaps TRBD1 as D (6 bases). Germline CDR1 and CDR2: SGHRS and YFSETQ. Trimming left V 2 bases short and J 5 bases short, with 16 bases between. There are 15 residues in the CDR3. This chain's CDR3 is CASSFQSRGFTEAFF. The CDR3 DNA sequence: TGCGCCAGCAGCTTCCAGAGCAGGGGTTTTACTGAAGCTTTCTTT.

This clonotype was seen a handful of times. The genes are TRBV29-1 and TRBJ2-5; 11 nucleotides agree with TRBD2. V lost 7 bases to trimming and J lost 4 bases; unmatched junction nucleotides: 5. The germline gives CDR1 SQVTM, CDR2 ANQGSEA. The CDR3 runs 13 residues. The CDR3: CSGGLAGGETQYF. The CDR3 DNA reads TGCAGCGGTGGCCTAGCGGGAGGAGAGACCCAGTACTTC.

In this sample, this clonotype turned up many times. This rearrangement joins TRBV6-5 to TRBJ2-7; D remains unclear. Germline CDR1 is MNHEY and CDR2 is SVGAGI. The CDR3 sequence is 8 residues long. V was shortened by 9 bases and J by 4 bases, with 1 base between the two germline ends. The CDR3 DNA is TGTGCCAGTTACGAGCAGTACTTC. Its translation: CASYEQYF.

This clonotype was counted at least ten times. The CDR3 loop is CASSFGGPAYEQYF. As DNA, the CDR3 is TGTGCCAGCAGTTTTGGGGGACCTGCATACGAGCAGTACTTC. The chain couples TRBV27 to TRBJ2-7; D may be TRBD1 or TRBD2 (5 bases each). V was trimmed by 3 bases and J by 4 bases, leaving 13 bases between them. The CDR3 contains 14 residues. Per germline, CDR1 MNHEY and CDR2 SMNVEV (reference sequence).

This clonotype was detected many times. The chain carries TRBV5-6 and TRBJ1-5, with 8 bases lining up with TRBD1. The length of the CDR3 is 15 residues. Losses at the gene ends were 4 bases for V and 6 bases for J; bases not matched to a gene: 9. Germline CDR1 and CDR2: SGHDT and YYEEEE. The DNA of the CDR3 is TGTGCCAGCAGCGGAATTCGGGACAGGAGTCAGCCCCAGCATTTT. Amino acid sequence: CASSGIRDRSQPQHF.

This clonotype was counted at least ten times. The rearrangement joins TRBV5-5 to TRBJ1-1; D is ambiguous. Germline V lookup: CDR1 SGHKS, CDR2 YYEKEE (reference sequence). This CDR3 has 13 amino acids. Trimming took 6 bases from V and 7 from J, leaving 16 bases between them. CDR3 in DNA: TGTGCCAGCAAAAACCAAGGAGAACTTGAAGCTTTCTTT. It encodes CASKNQGELEAFF.

This clonotype was seen a handful of times. This sequence joins TRBV7-8 and TRBJ2-3; 8 positions agree with TRBD2. This CDR3 is 16 amino acids long. Germline trimming cut 1 base from V and 4 bases from J; bases unmatched to any gene: 7. Germline V gene sequence: CDR1 SGHVS, CDR2 FQNEAQ. The CDR3 nucleotides read TGTGCCAGCAGCTTAGTGTGGAGCGGGAGAGCAGATACGCAGTATTTT. This encodes CASSLVWSGRADTQYF.

This clonotype has ten or more counts. The chain has TRBV4-1 and TRBJ2-6, with TRBD1 as a possible D gene (6 bases). Looked up from germline, CDR1 is MGHRA and CDR2 is YSYEKL. Trimming took 3 bases from V and 4 from J, leaving 13 bases between them. This CDR3 is built from 16 residues. CDR3 bases: TGCGCCAGCAGCCATTCGCAGGGGAAGGGGGCCAACGTCCTGACTTTC. Translation gives CASSHSQGKGANVLTF.